One sample yielded the 31 T cell receptor beta chains listed below, sequenced in a study of T cell changes during pregnancy in multiple sclerosis. Using immunoSEQ multiplex PCR, the repertoire was profiled, and TCRdb retains in-frame clones only, with some absent. This sample yields 60,000 to 65,000 clones, of which roughly 92% are seen a single time; approximately 1.5% belongs to the top ten. Here the sequenced sample was peripheral blood, taken in the second trimester of pregnancy. The receptors were sampled from a female donor with multiple sclerosis, enrolled in a pregnancy study.

The chain employs TRBV11-2 and TRBJ1-4; the D is unclear. The V end was cut by 4 bases, the J end by 7 bases, with 16 bases between. In germline, CDR1 is SGHAT, CDR2 FQNNGV. The CDR3 extends over 15 amino acids. As DNA, the CDR3 is TGTGCCAGCAGCTCGGCCTGGGGAGGTCCTGAAAAACTGTTTTTT. It specifies CASSSAWGGPEKLFF.

The rearrangement joins TRBV4-1 to TRBJ2-1, with 10 bases identical to TRBD2. Losses at the gene ends were 2 bases for V and 3 bases for J; bases not matched to a gene: 7. The CDR3 length is 17 residues. Per germline, CDR1 MGHRA and CDR2 YSYEKL. CDR3 region: CASSQTRTSGLYNEQFF. In nucleotides, the CDR3 is TGCGCCAGCAGCCAAACTAGGACTAGCGGACTCTACAATGAGCAGTTCTTC.

The chain carries TRBV7-3 and TRBJ2-5; the match to TRBD2 covers 13 bases. Near its end, the DNA agrees better with TRBJ2-7, so the J call may be wrong. In germline, CDR1 is SGHTA, CDR2 FQGTGA. The CDR3 runs to 14 residues. The CDR3 DNA sequence: TGTGCCAGCAGCCGGACTAGCGGGAGAGGCGAGCAGTACTTC. Its translation is CASSRTSGRGEQYF.

The CDR3 spells CASSFPGGYEEQFF. Written as DNA, the CDR3 is TGTGCCAGCAGCTTCCCGGGAGGGTATGAGGAGCAGTTCTTC. The V gene is TRBV5-4, the J gene TRBJ2-1, with 8 nucleotides matching TRBD2. CDR1 is SGHNT, CDR2 YYREEE, per germline (reference sequence). This CDR3 has 14 amino acids. V was pared by 2 bases and J by 10 bases, with 8 bases of the junction left unmatched.

This chain connects TRBV28 to TRBJ2-7; D perhaps matches TRBD2 (6 bases). Trimming left V 6 bases short and J 12 bases short, with 30 bases between. Germline V gives CDR1 MDHEN, CDR2 SYDVKM. The CDR3 is made up of 16 amino acids. The CDR3 bases are TGTGCCAGCAGCCCCCCGGGAGCGAGGGGCCCGTTACGTCGGTACTTC. This encodes CASSPPGARGPLRRYF.

The chain is built from TRBV28 and TRBJ2-7; perhaps TRBD2 as D (5 bases). CDR3 size: 16 residues. V was pared by 4 bases and J by 3 bases, with 19 bases between. CDR1 is MDHEN and CDR2 is SYDVKM in the germline V gene. The CDR3 DNA sequence: TGTGCCAGCAGTTCATCGGAGGTCACAGCGGTCTACGAGCAGTACTTC. Amino acid sequence: CASSSSEVTAVYEQYF.

The chain employs TRBV2 and TRBJ2-7; perhaps TRBD2 as D (7 bases). The CDR3 spans 14 residues. V lost 8 bases to trimming and J lost 4 bases, with 18 bases between them. CDR1 SNHLY and CDR2 FYNNEI come from the germline V gene. This CDR3 is CASRRGGPAYEQYF. Here the CDR3 DNA reads TGTGCCAGCCGGAGGGGGGGCCCCGCTTACGAGCAGTACTTC.

The chain recombines TRBV28 with TRBJ1-4; a possible D gene is TRBD1 (5 bases). This CDR3 contains 14 residues. V was shortened by 5 bases and J by 7 bases, with 14 bases between the two germline ends. Germline V gene sequence: CDR1 MDHEN, CDR2 SYDVKM. For the CDR3, the DNA is TGTGCCAGCAGTGGCTGGGGCGATGGTGAAAAACTGTTTTTT. It yields the protein CASSGWGDGEKLFF.

This chain uses TRBV6-5 with TRBJ1-5; TRBD1 agrees at 7 bases. Per germline, CDR1 MNHEY and CDR2 SVGAGI. J gave up 7 bases and V 4 bases, and 13 bases lay outside the gene matches. The CDR3 contains 16 residues. The CDR3 DNA sequence: TGTGCCAGCAGTTCACGTGGGGACAGCGTTGGGCAGCCCCAGCATTTT. Its translation: CASSSRGDSVGQPQHF.

The V and J genes are TRBV6-5 and TRBJ2-1; D might be TRBD2 (5 bases). Trimming took 6 bases from V and 0 from J, leaving 9 bases between them. The length of the CDR3 is 14 residues. From germline, CDR1 is MNHEY and CDR2 SVGAGI. CDR3 region: CASRDSSSYNEQFF. The CDR3 coding sequence is TGTGCCAGCAGGGACTCGAGCTCCTACAATGAGCAGTTCTTC.

This rearrangement joins TRBV2 to TRBJ2-2, with D perhaps TRBD1 (6 bases). Per germline, CDR1 SNHLY and CDR2 FYNNEI. This CDR3 region has 15 residues. Trimming cost V 7 bases and J 5 bases, with 17 bases left between them. CDR3 DNA: TGTGCCAGCATGGTGTCAGGGGATCGGACCGGGGAGCTGTTTTTT. It encodes CASMVSGDRTGELFF.

The J gene is TRBJ2-7, the V gene TRBV6-1; 7 bases fit TRBD1. With V trimmed by 0 bases and J by 1 base, 3 bases remained unmatched. CDR3 length: 15 amino acids. Germline V gives CDR1 MNHNS, CDR2 SASEGT. The CDR3 loop is CASSEASTGSYEQYF. The CDR3 DNA reads as TGTGCCAGCAGTGAAGCGTCGACAGGGTCCTACGAGCAGTACTTC.

Here the CDR3 reads CASSLGTGLYGYTF. The CDR3 nucleotides are TGTGCCAGCAGCCTCGGGACAGGACTCTATGGCTACACCTTC. V gene TRBV11-2 combines with J gene TRBJ1-2; TRBD1 aligns across 8 bases. V trimming: 5 bases; J trimming: 4 bases; junction bases outside the gene matches: 6. The CDR3 extends over 14 amino acids. Germline CDR1 is SGHAT and CDR2 is FQNNGV.

This rearrangement joins TRBV6-5 to TRBJ2-3; 8 bases fit TRBD2. The CDR3 consists of 15 residues. V shed 4 bases, J shed 3 bases, and the junction held 6 bases outside the gene matches. From germline, CDR1 is MNHEY and CDR2 SVGAGI. CDR3 in amino acids: CASSLVGRATDTQYF. Written as DNA, the CDR3 is TGTGCCAGCAGTTTAGTCGGGAGGGCGACAGATACGCAGTATTTT.

The chain couples TRBV29-1 to TRBJ1-4; weak D call: TRBD1 (5 bases). Germline loops: CDR1 SQVTM, CDR2 ANQGSEA. Deletions cut 0 bases from V and 8 bases from J, with 13 bases between. The CDR3 extends over 14 amino acids. The CDR3 DNA is TGCAGCGTTGAAGATGGGGGGGGAAGCGAAAAACTGTTTTTT. It encodes CSVEDGGGSEKLFF.

The rearrangement uses TRBV4-1 and TRBJ2-1, with no clear D. CDR3 size: 16 residues. Germline V gene sequence: CDR1 MGHRA, CDR2 YSYEKL. V lost 0 bases, J lost 0 bases, and 9 bases lay in between. The CDR3 is CASSQEPPSSYNEQFF. CDR3 DNA sequence: TGCGCCAGCAGCCAAGAGCCGCCCAGCTCCTACAATGAGCAGTTCTTC.

This clone has more than one count but fewer than ten. Other DNA sequences within the sample encode an identical CDR3. This chain connects TRBV6-4 to TRBJ2-3; tentatively, D is TRBD1 (5 bases). Germline V lookup: CDR1 MRHNA, CDR2 SNTAGT. V was pared by 3 bases and J by 2 bases, with 9 bases between. CDR3 length: 14 residues. The CDR3 coding sequence is TGTGCCAGCAGTGAAGGCAGGGACACAGATACGCAGTATTTT. This codes for CASSEGRDTDTQYF.

The CDR3 DNA reads as TGCGCCAGCAGCCAAGTGGACGGGACATACAATGAGCAGTTCTTC. It specifies CASSQVDGTYNEQFF. The genes are TRBV4-3 and TRBJ2-1, with a weak D call TRBD1 (6 bases). The CDR3 spans 15 residues. Germline-derived CDR1 and CDR2 are LGHNA and YSLEER. V was cut by 1 base and J by 4 bases, with 11 bases left in between.

The chain is built from TRBV6-6 and TRBJ2-7, with 7 nucleotides matching TRBD1. The CDR3 is made up of 12 amino acids. Per germline, CDR1 MNHNY and CDR2 SVGAGI (reference sequence). After removal of 6 bases from V and 6 bases from J, the junction contained 5 bases not matched to a gene. The DNA of the CDR3 is TGTGCCAGCAGCCAGACAGGGTTCGAGCAGTACTTC. Translation gives CASSQTGFEQYF.

The gene calls are TRBV30 and TRBJ2-6; D is unresolved. Germline CDR1 reads GTSNPN; CDR2 reads SVGIG (reference sequence). Deletions cut 2 bases from V and 0 bases from J, with 5 bases between. The CDR3 runs 14 residues. This CDR3 is CAWSRSSGANVLTF. The CDR3 coding sequence is TGTGCCTGGAGTAGGAGCTCTGGGGCCAACGTCCTGACTTTC.

J is TRBJ2-2 and V is TRBV7-9; 13 nucleotides align to TRBD2. V shed 7 bases and J 5 bases; nucleotides not matched to a gene: 4. This CDR3 has 15 amino acids. Germline CDR1 and CDR2: SEHNR and FQNEAQ (reference sequence). The CDR3 loop is CASITSGRGTGELFF. DNA of the CDR3: TGTGCCAGCATCACTAGCGGGAGGGGGACCGGGGAGCTGTTTTTT.

The chain carries TRBV7-2 and TRBJ1-3; D may be TRBD1 (6 bases). From germline, CDR1 is SGHTA and CDR2 FQGNSA. V lost 5 bases and J lost 4, with 12 bases in between. The CDR3 sequence is 14 residues long. CDR3 in amino acids: CASSVQGSGNTIYF. The CDR3 DNA reads TGTGCCAGCAGCGTACAGGGTTCCGGAAACACCATATATTTT.

The chain couples TRBV5-6 to TRBJ1-1; the D gene is possibly TRBD1 (6 bases). The V and J ends lost 4 bases and 4 bases respectively, with 23 bases between them. Per the germline V gene, CDR1 is SGHDT and CDR2 is YYEEEE. CDR3 length equals 17 residues. Here the CDR3 reads CASSRLQGLWAGTEAFF. Written as DNA, the CDR3 is TGTGCCAGCAGCAGACTACAGGGCCTTTGGGCGGGCACTGAAGCTTTCTTT.

The rearrangement joins TRBV5-1 to TRBJ2-3; 11 nucleotides line up with TRBD1. The germline V gene has CDR1 SGHRS and CDR2 YFSETQ. The J segment lost 4 bases and the V segment lost 5 bases, leaving 3 bases of the junction unmatched. This CDR3 comprises 14 residues. CDR3 protein: CASRTGQGADTQYF. For the CDR3, the DNA is TGCGCCAGCAGGACGGGACAGGGGGCAGATACGCAGTATTTT.

This clone was detected only once. CDR3 protein: CASSLIADYTDTQYF. CDR3 in DNA: TGTGCCAGCAGCTTAATAGCGGACTACACAGATACGCAGTATTTT. The chain is built from TRBV7-3 and TRBJ2-3, with D possibly TRBD2 on 6 matching bases. The V gene's germline CDR1 is SGHTA and CDR2 FQGTGA. The V end lost 1 base, the J end lost 2 bases, and 10 bases lay between the germline ends. CDR3 size: 15 residues.

The chain is built from TRBV5-1 and TRBJ1-4; TRBD1 agrees at 7 bases. Losses at the gene ends were 0 bases for V and 8 bases for J; bases not matched to a gene: 4. This CDR3 comprises 14 residues. The germline V gene has CDR1 SGHRS and CDR2 YFSETQ. DNA of the CDR3: TGCGCCAGCAGCTTGGGACAGGGTAAAGAAAAACTGTTTTTT. Protein product: CASSLGQGKEKLFF. Variable domain in full (rest from reference TRBV5-1 and TRBJ1-4): KAGVTQTPRYLIKTRGQQVTLSCSPISGHRSVSWYQQTPGQGLQFLFEYFSETQRNKGNFPGRFSGRQFSNSRSEMNVSTLELGDSALYLCASSLGQGKEKLFFGSGTQLSVL.

The chain combines TRBV19 with TRBJ1-2, with a weak D call TRBD1 (5 bases). Between the trimmed V and J ends, which lost 2 bases and 4 bases, there was a span of 17 bases. The CDR3 sequence is 16 residues long. From germline, CDR1 is LNHDA and CDR2 SQIVND (reference sequence). The CDR3: CASSIPLGGAIYGYTF. In DNA, the CDR3 is TGTGCCAGTAGTATACCTCTCGGAGGGGCGATCTATGGCTACACCTTC.

A note on this clone: The sample has other DNA sequences that encode this CDR3 too. The CDR3 protein is CASSSTANYGYTF. As DNA, the CDR3 is TGTGCCAGCAGCTCCACTGCTAACTATGGCTACACCTTC. The rearrangement uses TRBV11-2 and TRBJ1-2; D gene ambiguous. CDR3 size: 13 residues. CDR1 SGHAT and CDR2 FQNNGV come from the germline V gene. V lost 4 bases, J lost 0 bases, and 6 bases lay in between.

The V call is TRBV5-6, the J call TRBJ1-4, with 7 bases aligning to TRBD1. The ends lost 2 bases at V and 16 bases at J; junction bases unmatched: 5. CDR3 length equals 11 residues. The germline V gene has CDR1 SGHDT and CDR2 YYEEEE. The CDR3: CASSLGTESFF. The CDR3 DNA sequence: TGTGCCAGCAGCTTAGGGACAGAGTCGTTTTTT.

The V gene is TRBV5-1, the J gene TRBJ1-2; TRBD1 is a possible D gene (5 bases). The CDR3 totals 15 residues. The germline CDR1 and CDR2 sequences are SGHRS and YFSETQ. V gave up 2 bases and J gave up 1 base, with 12 bases separating them. CDR3 in DNA: TGCGCCAGCAGCTTAGGGGATCGGAATAACTATGGCTACACCTTC. Translation: CASSLGDRNNYGYTF.

CDR3 in amino acids: CASSSIRGRRRETQYF. CDR3 sequence (DNA): TGTGCCAGCAGTTCTATCAGGGGGCGGAGGAGAGAGACCCAGTACTTC. This chain uses TRBV28 with TRBJ2-5; 8 nucleotides line up with TRBD1. V was clipped by 4 bases and J by 4 bases; unmatched bases: 11. The CDR3 extends over 16 amino acids. Germline V gene data show CDR1 as MDHEN and CDR2 as SYDVKM.